The subject of this entry is one TCR beta chain. Trimming pared 2 bases from V and 6 bases from J, leaving 13 bases between. The CDR3 loop spans 15 amino acids. The germline V gene has CDR1 MNHEY and CDR2 SVGAGI. The primer mix had 60 Vbeta and 13 Jbeta primers. Assay: immunoSEQ multiplex PCR; the TCRdb copy retains only in-frame clones and omits some. The sample yields about 160,000 clones, 77% seen once. The data stem from a study of cytomegalovirus exposure and HLA in healthy donors. Material: PBMCs. This sequence originates from a man aged 25 to 45 in good health and CMV-seropositive. The chain couples TRBV6-5 to TRBJ2-2, with D tentatively TRBD2 (6 bases). CDR3 in amino acids: CASSYGTPGAGELFF. The CDR3 DNA sequence: TGTGCCAGCAGTTACGGGACTCCCGGAGCCGGGGAGCTGTTTTTT.